Listed below are T cell receptor beta chains from one sample, sequenced in a study of cytomegalovirus exposure and HLA in healthy donors. Only in-frame clones appear in the TCRdb table, and some are missing; sequencing was by immunoSEQ multiplex PCR. The table shows 95,000 to 100,000 clones, with about 85% occurring only once. Sequencing was done on a sample of PBMCs. The receptors originated from a man aged 25 to 45 in good health and CMV-seronegative. Both conserved end residues are part of each CDR3. D genes are given only for firm matches. Size tells how often a clone was seen (once, few, many) or the class of an expanded clone, and some rows leave it out.

clone_size j_call d_call v_call cdr3_nt cdr3_aa
- TRBJ2-7 TRBD2 TRBV10-3 TGTGCCATCAGGCCCGCAGTCAGAGCGGGAGGAGACGAGCAGTACTTC CAIRPAVRAGGDEQYF
- TRBJ2-5 TRBD2 TRBV6-6 TGTGCCAGCAGTAAAACGAGCGGGGGGGCCGCAGAGACCCAGTACTTC CASSKTSGGAAETQYF
- TRBJ2-5 - TRBV7-3 TGTGCCAGCAGCCCTACGAGGGGGGAGGGCCGTGAGACCCAGTACTTC CASSPTRGEGRETQYF
few TRBJ2-5 - TRBV4-2 TGTGCCAGCAGCCAAGTCGGGACATTGGGTAGGACCCAGTACTTC CASSQVGTLGRTQYF
once TRBJ2-3 - TRBV7-3 TGTGCCAGCAGCTTGGGCCGGACAGATACGCAGTATTTT CASSLGRTDTQYF
- TRBJ2-7 - TRBV7-8 TGTGCCAGCAGCTTAGAGGGGAACTCCTACGAGCAGTACTTC CASSLEGNSYEQYF
- TRBJ2-7 TRBD1 TRBV10-3 TGTGCCATCAGTGACCGGGACAGGAGCCTTTCCTACGAGCAGTACTTC CAISDRDRSLSYEQYF
- TRBJ1-2 - TRBV19 TGTGCCAGTAGTATTACTGCCCGGTCCGACCTGAAGGGGAACTATGGCTACACCTTC CASSITARSDLKGNYGYTF
- TRBJ2-7 TRBD2 TRBV28 TGTGCCAGCAGTTCAGCGACTAGCGGAACCTACGAGCAGTACTTC CASSSATSGTYEQYF
- TRBJ2-2 TRBD1 TRBV7-2 TGTGCCAGCAGCGGACAGGGAACCGGGGAGCTGTTTTTT CASSGQGTGELFF
- TRBJ2-3 TRBD2 TRBV2 TGTGCCAGCAGGGGCACGACTAGCGGGCAGTATTTT CASRGTTSGQYF
- TRBJ2-7 - TRBV6-1 TGTGCCAGCAGTGGGTTAGTCTCCTACGAGCAGTACTTC CASSGLVSYEQYF
- TRBJ1-3 - TRBV6-5 TGTGCCAGCAGTTATTCACAGGGTTTTGGAAACACCATATATTTT CASSYSQGFGNTIYF